The rows below give T cell receptor beta chains drawn from one sample of a study of a mutant IDH1 vaccine in newly diagnosed glioma. Sequencing used immunoSEQ multiplex PCR; TCRdb keeps in-frame clones, though not all of them. The table lists 88,000 or so clones, 65% to 90% of them singletons. Antigens for these TCRs are unknown. This sample comprised PBMCs, obtained from a glioma patient whose treatment included an IDH1 peptide vaccine. These receptors were taken from a young man with glioma. Some clones in this sample may be carry-over from other donors' samples. CDR3s include the opening cysteine and the closing phenylalanine or tryptophan. A D gene is named only where the DNA matches it firmly. Only part of the rows carry a size: once, few, many, or a class if the clone is expanded.

D: TRBD1
size: .
V: TRBV25-1
J: TRBJ2-1
DNA: TGTGCCAGCAGTCAAGGGACAGATCGGCTCTTC
CDR3: CASSQGTDRLF

D: .
size: few
V: TRBV28
J: TRBJ1-1
DNA: TGTGCCAGCAGTTCACCGGGACCCCTACTCTACACTGAAGCTTTCTTT
CDR3: CASSSPGPLLYTEAFF

D: .
size: .
V: TRBV10-3
J: TRBJ1-1
DNA: TGTGCCATCAGTGAGTCAGAGTCGGTCACTGAAGCTTTCTTT
CDR3: CAISESESVTEAFF

D: .
size: .
V: TRBV9
J: TRBJ2-1
DNA: TGTGCCAGCAGCGTAGAGGGGACCCGATTCGGGGAGCAGTTCTTC
CDR3: CASSVEGTRFGEQFF

D: .
size: .
V: TRBV6-5
J: TRBJ2-1
DNA: TGTGCCAGCAGAAAAACGGGATACAATGAGCAGTTCTTC
CDR3: CASRKTGYNEQFF

D: TRBD1
size: .
V: TRBV15
J: TRBJ1-5
DNA: TGTGCCACCAGCTCGCACCGGACAGGGGAGCCCCAGCATTTT
CDR3: CATSSHRTGEPQHF

D: .
size: .
V: TRBV10-1
J: TRBJ2-7
DNA: TGCGCCAGCAGTGAGTACAAGGCAGGGAGAAGGGACGAGCAGTACTTC
CDR3: CASSEYKAGRRDEQYF

D: .
size: .
V: TRBV27
J: TRBJ2-3
DNA: TGTGCCAGCAGTTCGAAGAGAGGCGGTACGCAGTATTTT
CDR3: CASSSKRGGTQYF

D: TRBD2
size: .
V: TRBV27
J: TRBJ2-7
DNA: TGTGCCAGCAGTACCTCGTGGGGGGGCTACGAGCAGTACTTC
CDR3: CASSTSWGGYEQYF

D: TRBD1
size: .
V: TRBV5-1
J: TRBJ2-1
DNA: TGCGCCAGCAGCTCGGGACAGGGGAACAATGAGCAGTTCTTC
CDR3: CASSSGQGNNEQFF

D: .
size: .
V: TRBV5-6
J: TRBJ1-6
DNA: TGTGCCAGCAGCTGGGGACTGGGGGGGAATTCACCCCTCCACTTT
CDR3: CASSWGLGGNSPLHF

D: .
size: .
V: TRBV5-4
J: TRBJ1-1
DNA: TGTGCCAGCGGCAGGGGACGGGTCTTGGATGCTTTCTTT
CDR3: CASGRGRVLDAFF

D: .
size: .
V: TRBV7-9
J: TRBJ2-7
DNA: TGTGCCAGCAGCTTCGAACCGGAGCGTCTCGAGCAGTACTTC
CDR3: CASSFEPERLEQYF

D: .
size: once
V: TRBV15
J: TRBJ1-2
DNA: TGTGCCACCAGCAGTCACCCTCGGGTACGGGTCTTC
CDR3: CATSSHPRVRVF

D: TRBD2
size: .
V: TRBV6-6
J: TRBJ2-3
DNA: TGTGCCAGCAGCCTCTCCCCTGGGAGGGCCAGAGATACGCAGTATTTT
CDR3: CASSLSPGRARDTQYF

D: TRBD1
size: .
V: TRBV2
J: TRBJ2-2
DNA: TGTGCCAGCAGTCAGGGGGCCGGGGAGCTGTTTTTT
CDR3: CASSQGAGELFF

D: .
size: .
V: TRBV4-3
J: TRBJ2-7
DNA: TGCGCCAGCAGCCAAGAGAATCCAGCACAGGGCTACGAGCAGTACTTC
CDR3: CASSQENPAQGYEQYF

D: TRBD1
size: .
V: TRBV9
J: TRBJ1-1
DNA: TGTGCCAGCAGCACGGGACAGGGCGGGAACACTGAAGCTTTCTTT
CDR3: CASSTGQGGNTEAFF

D: TRBD1
size: .
V: TRBV7-2
J: TRBJ2-1
DNA: TGTGCCAGCAGTTACAGGGGGCTTGACAATGAGCAGTTCTTC
CDR3: CASSYRGLDNEQFF

D: .
size: .
V: TRBV7-8
J: TRBJ1-2
DNA: TGTGCCAGCAGCTTAGTAGTCTTGGAAGGGGCAAACTATGGCTACACCTTC
CDR3: CASSLVVLEGANYGYTF

D: .
size: .
V: TRBV7-2
J: TRBJ2-3
DNA: TGTGCCAGCAGCCCACCGCTAGCGACGTCTATCACAGATACGCAGTATTTT
CDR3: CASSPPLATSITDTQYF

D: .
size: .
V: TRBV20-1
J: TRBJ2-5
DNA: TGCAGTGCCTGGGGTCTAGAGACCCAGTACTTC
CDR3: CSAWGLETQYF